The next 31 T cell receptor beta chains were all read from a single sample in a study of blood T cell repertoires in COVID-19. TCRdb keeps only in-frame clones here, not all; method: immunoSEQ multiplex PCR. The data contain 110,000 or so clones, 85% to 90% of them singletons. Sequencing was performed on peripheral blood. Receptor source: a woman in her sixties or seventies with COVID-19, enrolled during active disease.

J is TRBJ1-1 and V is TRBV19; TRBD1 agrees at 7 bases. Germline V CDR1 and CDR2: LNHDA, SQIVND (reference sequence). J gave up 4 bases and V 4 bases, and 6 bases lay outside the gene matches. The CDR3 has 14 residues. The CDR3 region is CASSTGGWGTEAFF. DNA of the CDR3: TGTGCCAGTAGTACAGGGGGTTGGGGCACTGAAGCTTTCTTT.

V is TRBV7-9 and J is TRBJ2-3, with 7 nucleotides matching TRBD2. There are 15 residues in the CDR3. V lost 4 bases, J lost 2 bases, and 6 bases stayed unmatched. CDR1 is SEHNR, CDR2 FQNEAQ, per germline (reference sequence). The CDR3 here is CASSSALAYTDTQYF. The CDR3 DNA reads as TGTGCCAGCAGCTCCGCACTAGCGTACACAGATACGCAGTATTTT.

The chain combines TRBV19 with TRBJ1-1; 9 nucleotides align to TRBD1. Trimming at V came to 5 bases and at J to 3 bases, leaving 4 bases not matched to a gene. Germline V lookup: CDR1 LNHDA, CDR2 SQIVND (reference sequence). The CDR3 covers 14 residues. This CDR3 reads CASSGQGPYTEAFF. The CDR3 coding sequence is TGTGCCAGTAGTGGACAGGGGCCCTACACTGAAGCTTTCTTT.

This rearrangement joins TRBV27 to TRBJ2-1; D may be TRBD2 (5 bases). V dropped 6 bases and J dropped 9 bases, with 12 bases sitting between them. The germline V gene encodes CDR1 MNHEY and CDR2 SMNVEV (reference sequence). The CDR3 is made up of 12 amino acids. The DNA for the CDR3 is TGTGCCAGCAGCCGCGACTACGGTGAGCAGTTCTTC. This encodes CASSRDYGEQFF.

Here the CDR3 reads CASSVGTGVTGELFF. CDR3 sequence (DNA): TGCGCCAGCAGCGTTGGGACAGGGGTAACCGGGGAGCTGTTTTTT. The J gene is TRBJ2-2, the V gene TRBV5-1; 10 bases line up with TRBD1. CDR1 is SGHRS, CDR2 YFSETQ, per germline. V lost 4 bases and J lost 5; bases outside the gene matches: 5. This CDR3 is built from 15 residues. The variable domain in full, completed from reference TRBV5-1 and TRBJ2-2, reads KAGVTQTPRYLIKTRGQQVTLSCSPISGHRSVSWYQQTPGQGLQFLFEYFSETQRNKGNFPGRFSGRQFSNSRSEMNVSTLELGDSALYLCASSVGTGVTGELFFGEGSRLTVL.

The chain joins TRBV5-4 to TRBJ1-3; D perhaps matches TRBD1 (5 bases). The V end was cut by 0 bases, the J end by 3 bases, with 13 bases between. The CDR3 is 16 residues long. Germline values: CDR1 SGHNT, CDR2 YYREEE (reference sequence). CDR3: CASSLGQGLGGNTIYF. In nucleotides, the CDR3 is TGTGCCAGCAGCTTGGGGCAGGGTCTTGGTGGAAACACCATATATTTT.

The CDR3 nucleotides are TGTGCCAGTAACAGAGACAGGCCGAGCGTCCAGGGCTACACCTTC. Translated: CASNRDRPSVQGYTF. The chain links TRBV19 to TRBJ1-2, with D perhaps TRBD1 (6 bases). Germline values: CDR1 LNHDA, CDR2 SQIVND (reference sequence). Trimming stripped 7 bases from V and 8 bases from J, with 23 bases between. The CDR3 length is 15 residues.

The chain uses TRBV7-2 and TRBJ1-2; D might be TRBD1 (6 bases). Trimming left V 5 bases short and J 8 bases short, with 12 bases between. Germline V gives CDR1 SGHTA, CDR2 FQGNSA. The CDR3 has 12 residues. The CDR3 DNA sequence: TGTGCCAGCAGCGAACAGGGTTGGGGCTACACCTTC. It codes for CASSEQGWGYTF.

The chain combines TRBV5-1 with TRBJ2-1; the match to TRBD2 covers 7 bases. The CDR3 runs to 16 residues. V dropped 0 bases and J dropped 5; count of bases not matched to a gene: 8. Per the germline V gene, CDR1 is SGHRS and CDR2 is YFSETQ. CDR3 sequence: CASSLERGRVDNEQFF. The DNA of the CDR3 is TGCGCCAGCAGCTTGGAGCGGGGCAGGGTAGACAATGAGCAGTTCTTC.

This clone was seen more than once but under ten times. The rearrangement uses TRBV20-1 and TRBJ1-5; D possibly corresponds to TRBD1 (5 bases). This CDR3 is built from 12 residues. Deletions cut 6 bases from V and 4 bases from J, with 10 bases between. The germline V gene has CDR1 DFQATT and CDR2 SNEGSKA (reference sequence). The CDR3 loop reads CSASRGNQPQHF. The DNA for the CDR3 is TGCAGTGCCAGTCGGGGGAATCAGCCCCAGCATTTT.

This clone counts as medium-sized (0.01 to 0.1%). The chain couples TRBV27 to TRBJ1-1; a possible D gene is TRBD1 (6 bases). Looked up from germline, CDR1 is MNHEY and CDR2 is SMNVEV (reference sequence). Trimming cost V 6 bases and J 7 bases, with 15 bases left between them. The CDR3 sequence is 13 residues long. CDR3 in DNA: TGTGCCAGCAGCCTCTACAGGGCTGGTGAAGCTTTCTTT. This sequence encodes CASSLYRAGEAFF.

The DNA of the CDR3 is TGCGCCAGCAGCCAAGAGCTAGGGGGCAGAGGTGGCACTGAAGCTTTCTTT. Protein: CASSQELGGRGGTEAFF. This chain links TRBV4-1 with TRBJ1-1; 7 nucleotides align to TRBD1. Germline V gives CDR1 MGHRA, CDR2 YSYEKL. V was clipped by 0 bases and J by 4 bases; unmatched bases: 11. This CDR3 is 17 amino acids long.

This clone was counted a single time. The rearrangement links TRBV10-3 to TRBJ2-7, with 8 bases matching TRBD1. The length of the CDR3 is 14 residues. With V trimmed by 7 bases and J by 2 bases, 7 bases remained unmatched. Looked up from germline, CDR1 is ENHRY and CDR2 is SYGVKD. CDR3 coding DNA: TGTGCCATCAAGGCAGGGGGCTCTACCTACGAGCAGTACTTC. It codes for CAIKAGGSTYEQYF.

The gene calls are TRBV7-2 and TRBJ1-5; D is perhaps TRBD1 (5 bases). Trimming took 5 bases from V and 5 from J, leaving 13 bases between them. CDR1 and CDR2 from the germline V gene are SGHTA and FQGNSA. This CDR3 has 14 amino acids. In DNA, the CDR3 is TGTGCCAGCAGCCCTTCAGGGCATTATCAGCCCCAGCATTTT. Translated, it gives CASSPSGHYQPQHF.

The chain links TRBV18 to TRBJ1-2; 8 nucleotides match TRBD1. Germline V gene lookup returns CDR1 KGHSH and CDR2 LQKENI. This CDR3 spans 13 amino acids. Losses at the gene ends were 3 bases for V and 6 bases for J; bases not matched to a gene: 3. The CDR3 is CASSPDRVNGYTF. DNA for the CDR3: TGTGCCAGCTCACCGGACAGGGTTAATGGCTACACCTTC.

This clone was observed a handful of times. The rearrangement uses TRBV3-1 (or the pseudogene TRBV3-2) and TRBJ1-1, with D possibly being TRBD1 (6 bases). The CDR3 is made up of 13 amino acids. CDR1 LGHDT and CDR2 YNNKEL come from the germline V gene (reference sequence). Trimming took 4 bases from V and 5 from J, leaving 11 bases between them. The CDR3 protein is CASSRQQGTEAFF. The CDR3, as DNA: TGTGCCAGCAGCCGGCAACAGGGAACTGAAGCTTTCTTT.

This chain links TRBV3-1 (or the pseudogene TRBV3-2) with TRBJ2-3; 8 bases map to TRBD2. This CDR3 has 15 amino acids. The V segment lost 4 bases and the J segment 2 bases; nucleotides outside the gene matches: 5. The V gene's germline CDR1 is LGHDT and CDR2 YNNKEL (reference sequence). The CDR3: CASSRSGDNTDTQYF. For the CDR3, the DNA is TGTGCCAGCAGCCGTAGCGGGGACAACACAGATACGCAGTATTTT.

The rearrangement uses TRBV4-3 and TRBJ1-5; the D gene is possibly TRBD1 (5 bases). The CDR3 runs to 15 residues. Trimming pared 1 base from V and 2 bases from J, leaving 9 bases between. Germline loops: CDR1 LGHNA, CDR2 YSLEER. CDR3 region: CASSQVGGGNQPQHF. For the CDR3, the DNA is TGCGCCAGCAGCCAAGTGGGGGGGGGCAATCAGCCCCAGCATTTT.

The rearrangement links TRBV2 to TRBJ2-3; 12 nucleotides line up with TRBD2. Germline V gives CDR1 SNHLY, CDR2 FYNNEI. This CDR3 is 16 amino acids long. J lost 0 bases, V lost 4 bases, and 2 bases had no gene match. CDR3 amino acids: CASSVGLAGSTDTQYF. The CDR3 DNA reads TGTGCCAGCAGTGTAGGACTAGCGGGGAGCACAGATACGCAGTATTTT.

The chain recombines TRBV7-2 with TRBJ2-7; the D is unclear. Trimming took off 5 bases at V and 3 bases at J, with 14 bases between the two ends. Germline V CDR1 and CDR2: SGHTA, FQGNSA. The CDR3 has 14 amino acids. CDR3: CASSLKRLNYEQYF. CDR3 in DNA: TGTGCCAGCAGCCTCAAGCGCCTGAACTACGAGCAGTACTTC.

CDR3 in amino acids: CASSSDNRYYGYTF. In nucleotides, the CDR3 is TGTGCCAGTAGTTCCGACAACAGATACTATGGCTACACCTTC. The chain joins TRBV19 to TRBJ1-2; D gene unclear. The V gene's germline CDR1 is LNHDA and CDR2 SQIVND (reference sequence). The ends were cut back, 5 bases at V and 3 bases at J, with 13 bases in the middle. The CDR3 is made up of 14 amino acids.

The CDR3 reads CASVRRQETTDTQYF. The CDR3 region has the DNA TGTGCCAGCGTCAGGAGACAGGAGACTACAGATACGCAGTATTTT. V and J are TRBV10-3 and TRBJ2-3; D may be TRBD1 (6 bases). The germline gives CDR1 ENHRY, CDR2 SYGVKD. V was cut by 10 bases and J by 3 bases, with 20 bases left in between. The CDR3 length is 15 residues.

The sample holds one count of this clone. CDR3 coding DNA: TGTGCCACCAGCAGAGATTTGGTAACCGGGACAGGGGCCTATGGCTACACCTTC. It specifies CATSRDLVTGTGAYGYTF. This sequence joins TRBV15 and TRBJ1-2, with 10 nucleotides matching TRBD1. This CDR3 region has 18 residues. Germline CDR1 and CDR2: LNHNV and YYDKDF (reference sequence). Trimming cost V 0 bases and J 4 bases; bases outside gene matches: 11.

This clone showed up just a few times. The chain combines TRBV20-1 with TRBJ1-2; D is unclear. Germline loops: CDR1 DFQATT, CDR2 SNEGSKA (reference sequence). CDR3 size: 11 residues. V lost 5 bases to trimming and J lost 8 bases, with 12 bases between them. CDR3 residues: CSAPSSEGYTF. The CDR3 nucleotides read TGCAGTGCTCCCTCCTCCGAGGGCTACACCTTC.

CDR3: CASKQEGYGYTF. The CDR3 DNA reads TGTGCCAGCAAGCAGGAGGGCTATGGCTACACCTTC. The chain uses TRBV2 and TRBJ1-2; D gene unclear. Germline CDR1 SNHLY, CDR2 FYNNEI. V gave up 7 bases and J gave up 4 bases, with 10 bases separating them. CDR3 length: 12 amino acids.

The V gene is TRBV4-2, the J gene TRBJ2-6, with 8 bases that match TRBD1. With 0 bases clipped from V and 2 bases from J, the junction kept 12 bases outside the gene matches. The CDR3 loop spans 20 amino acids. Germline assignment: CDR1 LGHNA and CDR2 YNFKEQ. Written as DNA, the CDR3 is TGTGCCAGCAGCCAAGATCAAGGTAGCCAGGGGGCCCCTGGGGCCAACGTCCTGACTTTC. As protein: CASSQDQGSQGAPGANVLTF.

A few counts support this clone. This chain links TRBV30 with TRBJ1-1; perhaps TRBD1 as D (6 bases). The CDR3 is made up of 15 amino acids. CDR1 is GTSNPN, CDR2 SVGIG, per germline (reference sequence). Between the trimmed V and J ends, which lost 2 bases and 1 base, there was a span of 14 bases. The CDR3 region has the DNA TGTGCCTGGAGTCCACCTGACAGGAGGAACACTGAAGCTTTCTTT. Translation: CAWSPPDRRNTEAFF.

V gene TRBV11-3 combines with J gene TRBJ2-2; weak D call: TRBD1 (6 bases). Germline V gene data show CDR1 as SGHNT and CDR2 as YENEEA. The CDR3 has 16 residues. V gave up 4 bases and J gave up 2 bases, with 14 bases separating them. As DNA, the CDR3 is TGTGCCAGCAGCTCCTGGGGGACATTAAACACCGGGGAGCTGTTTTTT. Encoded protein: CASSSWGTLNTGELFF.

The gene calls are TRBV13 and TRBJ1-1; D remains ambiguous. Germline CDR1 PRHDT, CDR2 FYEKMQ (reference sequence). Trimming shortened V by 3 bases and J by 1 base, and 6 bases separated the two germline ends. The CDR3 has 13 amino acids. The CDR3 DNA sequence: TGTGCCAGCAGCTTCAGGCGGAACACTGAAGCTTTCTTT. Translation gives CASSFRRNTEAFF.

CDR3 in amino acids: CASSPRTDLNTEAFF. The CDR3 nucleotides read TGTGCCAGCAGTCCGCGGACAGATTTGAACACTGAAGCTTTCTTT. The genes are TRBV27 and TRBJ1-1, with D perhaps TRBD1 (6 bases). From germline, CDR1 is MNHEY and CDR2 SMNVEV (reference sequence). This CDR3 spans 15 amino acids. V was clipped by 5 bases and J by 0 bases, with 13 bases between them.

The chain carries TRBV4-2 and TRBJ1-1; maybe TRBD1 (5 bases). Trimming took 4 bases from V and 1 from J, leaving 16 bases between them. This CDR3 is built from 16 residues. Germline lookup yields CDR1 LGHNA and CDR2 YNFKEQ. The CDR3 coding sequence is TGTGCCAGCAGCCCCTCGGCGGGGCGCGGGAACACTGAAGCTTTCTTT. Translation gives CASSPSAGRGNTEAFF.